Shown below are 12 T cell receptor beta chains from a single sample sequenced in a study of T cells in Graves' hyperthyroidism and ophthalmopathy. Authors of the study amplified TCR beta CDR3 regions from RNA transcripts. The HTBI primer set drove a first-round RT-PCR of the TCR CDR3. TCRdb processed the multiplex PCR reads anew with MiXCR; each CDR3 protein has one entry. This repertoire shows about 560,000 distinct CDR3 sequences, 16% found once; its top ten account for approximately 20%. The sequenced material came from blood. The receptors here all came from a woman younger than 35 with Graves' hyperthyroidism.

Note on this clonotype: A read error may account for a junction end that differs from germline. V usage is TRBV2 and J usage is TRBJ2-2; no firm D call. The germline V gene encodes CDR1 SNHLY and CDR2 FYNNEI. The CDR3 spans 14 residues. The CDR3 region has the DNA TGTGCCAGCAGGGAAGAGGTCCCCACCGGGGAGCTGTTTTTT. The encoded protein is CASREEVPTGELFF.

V is TRBV20-1 and J is TRBJ2-1, with 11 bases lining up with TRBD2. CDR3 length equals 14 residues. V trimming: 2 bases; J trimming: 6 bases; junction bases outside the gene matches: 3. The germline gives CDR1 DFQATT, CDR2 SNEGSKA (reference sequence). The CDR3 DNA reads as TGCAGTGCTAGAAGTAGCGGGGGGGCCAATGAGCAGTTCTTC. Translated: CSARSSGGANEQFF.

This sequence joins TRBV4-3 and TRBJ1-1; a possible D gene is TRBD1 (5 bases). CDR1 and CDR2 (germline): LGHNA, YSLEER. V lost 3 bases and J lost 3, with 17 bases in between. The CDR3 is 16 residues long. Here the CDR3 reads CASSHDGGVRDTEAFF. In DNA form, the CDR3 reads TGCGCCAGCAGCCACGACGGAGGGGTGCGGGACACTGAAGCTTTCTTT.

This clonotype was observed at least ten times. J is TRBJ2-5 and V is TRBV3-1; TRBD2 is a possible D gene (6 bases). This CDR3 is 14 amino acids long. V lost 4 bases, J lost 5 bases, and 14 bases lay in between. Germline assignment: CDR1 LGHDT and CDR2 YNNKEL (reference sequence). The CDR3 reads CASSRPGTPETQYF. In nucleotides, the CDR3 is TGTGCCAGCAGCCGCCCCGGGACTCCGGAGACCCAGTACTTC.

This clonotype has a handful of counts. The genes are TRBV24-1 and TRBJ2-3, with 10 nucleotides matching TRBD1. J was trimmed by 3 bases and V by 4 bases; bases with no gene match: 9. Germline V gene sequence: CDR1 KGHDR, CDR2 SFDVKD. CDR3 size: 17 residues. The CDR3, as DNA: TGTGCCACCAGTGAACGGACCGGGACAGGGGAAACAGATACGCAGTATTTT. Translated, it gives CATSERTGTGETDTQYF.

This clonotype has more than one count but fewer than ten. The gene calls are TRBV15 and TRBJ2-5; the D is unclear. CDR3 length: 15 residues. V was trimmed by 0 bases and J by 1 base, leaving 9 bases between them. Germline CDR1 LNHNV, CDR2 YYDKDF (reference sequence). CDR3 DNA sequence: TGTGCCACCAGCAGAGATCTACTCCTCCAAGAGACCCAGTACTTC. Its translation: CATSRDLLLQETQYF.

This clonotype was observed at least ten times. This chain joins TRBV20-1 and TRBJ2-5; D may be TRBD1 (6 bases). The ends were cut back, 3 bases at V and 5 bases at J, with 19 bases in the middle. The CDR3 is made up of 15 amino acids. In germline, CDR1 is DFQATT, CDR2 SNEGSKA (reference sequence). The CDR3 DNA reads as TGCAGTGCTAGCTCCCTGGGCAGGGGCGGGGAGACCCAGTACTTC. Translated, it gives CSASSLGRGGETQYF.

This clonotype was found many times. The J gene is TRBJ1-4, the V gene TRBV12-3 or TRBV12-4; 9 bases agree with TRBD1. V lost 5 bases, J lost 8 bases, and 6 bases stayed unmatched. The CDR3 has 14 amino acids. CDR3 residues: CASSPGTGIEKLFF. The CDR3 DNA reads as TGTGCCAGCAGTCCCGGGACAGGGATCGAAAAACTGTTTTTT.

This clonotype was detected a few times. The chain joins TRBV6-1 to TRBJ1-3; 7 nucleotides line up with TRBD1. This CDR3 has 14 amino acids. V was pared by 8 bases and J by 3 bases, with 7 bases of the junction left unmatched. The germline V gene has CDR1 MNHNS and CDR2 SASEGT. CDR3 in DNA: TGTGCCAGCCGGGGACAGCAGAATGGAAACACCATATATTTT. The encoded protein is CASRGQQNGNTIYF.

In this sample, this clonotype turned up many times. This chain connects TRBV27 to TRBJ2-1; 13 bases line up with TRBD2. The CDR3 runs to 16 residues. V dropped 5 bases and J dropped 4; count of bases not matched to a gene: 5. The germline V gene encodes CDR1 MNHEY and CDR2 SMNVEV (reference sequence). The CDR3 region has the DNA TGTGCCAGCAGTCCCCGACTAGCGGGGGGATACAATGAGCAGTTCTTC. It yields the protein CASSPRLAGGYNEQFF.

This clonotype has a handful of counts. J is TRBJ2-1 and V is TRBV24-1, with D perhaps matching TRBD2 (6 bases). Trimming removed 2 bases at V and 2 bases at J, with 12 bases between. CDR1 is KGHDR, CDR2 SFDVKD, per germline. The CDR3 is made up of 16 amino acids. The CDR3 protein is CATSDSASETYNEQFF. The CDR3 coding sequence is TGTGCCACCAGTGATTCTGCTAGCGAGACCTACAATGAGCAGTTCTTC.

The chain has TRBV27 and TRBJ1-3, with D possibly being TRBD1 (5 bases). V shed 10 bases and J shed 5 bases, with 15 bases lying between them. The germline gives CDR1 MNHEY, CDR2 SMNVEV (reference sequence). CDR3 length: 13 residues. CDR3 sequence reads: CATSPPGRNTIYF. The CDR3 nucleotides read TGTGCCACCAGCCCCCCAGGGCGAAACACCATATATTTT.